This T cell receptor beta chain was identified during a study of response to subunit inactivated influenza vaccine. Study findings and constraints: It was suggested by the authors that few new T cells are recruited by each seasonal influenza vaccination.

Concerning this clonotype itself: Its matching antigen is unknown.

CDR3 size: 14 residues. The J segment lost 5 bases and the V segment lost 6 bases, leaving 9 bases of the junction unmatched. CDR1 is MNHEY and CDR2 is SVGEGT in the germline V gene. TCRdb re-called the RT-PCR reads through MiXCR, storing one row per CDR3 protein. Among around 470,000 distinct CDR3 sequences, approximately 7.8% were seen once, and the ten largest hold around 13%. The sample in question was PBMCs from blood, obtained approximately 25 months after vaccination. This rearrangement joins TRBV6-2 or TRBV6-3 to TRBJ2-5; 7 bases map to TRBD2. The sequence was obtained from a man aged 45 to 70 who received an inactivated influenza vaccine. The CDR3, as DNA: TGTGCCAGCAGGGGGTCCGGGACTATTGAGACCCAGTACTTC. This translates into CASRGSGTIETQYF.